This T cell receptor beta chain was profiled in a study of T cells in Graves' hyperthyroidism and ophthalmopathy. Whole-study context: Peripheral blood was taken when the disease was first diagnosed, before any treatment began.

Using RNA transcripts as the source, TCR beta CDR3 regions were amplified. HTBI primers were employed in a first-round RT-PCR of the TCR CDR3. MiXCR, run by TCRdb on the multiplex PCR reads, gives a single entry per CDR3 protein. This table has fewer than 900,000 distinct CDR3 sequences, about 17% appearing once. Broader study findings: Median prediction lead before ophthalmopathy onset was 6.5 months with the model.

CDR3 size: 13 residues. CDR1 is ENHRY, CDR2 SYGVKD, per germline. Between the trimmed V and J ends, which lost 6 bases and 8 bases, there was a span of 11 bases. This clonotype was found a few times. Its antigen is still unknown. Sample: blood. The sequence came from a woman between 45 and 65 years old with Graves' hyperthyroidism that later progressed to Graves' ophthalmopathy. The chain carries TRBV10-3 and TRBJ1-6; maybe TRBD1 (5 bases). CDR3: CAISRDADSPLHF. The CDR3 DNA reads as TGTGCCATCAGCCGGGACGCGGATTCACCCCTCCACTTT.